This TCR beta chain was documented in a study of chemoradiotherapy in HPV16-positive cancers. Study-wide points: The functional HPV-specific definition rests on just two HPV16-positive patients.

Between the trimmed V and J ends, which lost 1 base and 4 bases, there was a span of 13 bases. The CDR3 contains 15 residues. Germline V gene sequence: CDR1 SGHVS, CDR2 FQNEAQ. Sequencing was performed with immunoSEQ multiplex PCR; in TCRdb, only in-frame clones are kept and a portion is missing. Of over a thousand clones detected, 83% appear once; the ten largest clones hold 7.5% to 9%. This clone was recorded a few times. What it recognizes is unknown. This rearrangement joins TRBV7-8 to TRBJ2-5, with D perhaps matching TRBD1 (5 bases). The receptor comes from a human donor with HPV-associated anogenital cancer. The specimen comprised tumor tissue, sampled from a patient who underwent chemoradiotherapy. The CDR3 here is CASSLDLGRGETQYF. For the CDR3, the DNA is TGTGCCAGCAGCTTAGATTTGGGGCGCGGAGAGACCCAGTACTTC.